The entry below describes one T cell receptor beta chain. The CDR3 runs to 16 residues. With 4 bases removed from V and 8 bases from J, the gap between germline ends came to 21 bases. The data belong to a study of T-cell memory formation after mild COVID-19. MiXCR, applied by TCRdb to the 5' RACE reads, yields one record per CDR3 protein. This sample yields roughly 510,000 distinct CDR3 sequences, of which 15% to 20% are seen a single time; about 7.5% belongs to the top ten. The TCR was taken from an adult woman who had mild COVID-19 (a few samples of this study predate the infection). Cell type and time point are not known. The sequenced sample consisted of PBMCs or a T cell subset sorted from them (not recorded which). V gene TRBV12-3 or TRBV12-4 combines with J gene TRBJ2-1, with D possibly being TRBD2 (5 bases). The CDR3: CASSYAPGLAEHEQFF. Written as DNA, the CDR3 is TGTGCCAGCAGTTATGCCCCCGGACTGGCGGAACATGAGCAGTTCTTC.